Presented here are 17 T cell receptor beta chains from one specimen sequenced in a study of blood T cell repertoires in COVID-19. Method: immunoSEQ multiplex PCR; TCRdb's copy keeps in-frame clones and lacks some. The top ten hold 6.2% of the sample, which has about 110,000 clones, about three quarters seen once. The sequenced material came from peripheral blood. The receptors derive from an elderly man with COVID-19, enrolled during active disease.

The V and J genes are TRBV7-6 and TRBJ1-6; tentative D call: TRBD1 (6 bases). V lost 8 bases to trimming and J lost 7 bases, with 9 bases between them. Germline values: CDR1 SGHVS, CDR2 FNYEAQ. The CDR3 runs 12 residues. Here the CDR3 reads CASGQPNSPLHF. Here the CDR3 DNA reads TGTGCCAGCGGACAGCCCAATTCACCCCTCCACTTT.

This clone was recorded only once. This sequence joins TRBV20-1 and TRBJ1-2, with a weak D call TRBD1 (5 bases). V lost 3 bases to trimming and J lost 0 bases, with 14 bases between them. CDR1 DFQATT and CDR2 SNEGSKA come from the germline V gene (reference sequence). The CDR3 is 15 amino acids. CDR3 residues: CSASLGTGANYGYTF. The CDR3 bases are TGCAGTGCTAGTCTAGGGACGGGAGCTAACTATGGCTACACCTTC.

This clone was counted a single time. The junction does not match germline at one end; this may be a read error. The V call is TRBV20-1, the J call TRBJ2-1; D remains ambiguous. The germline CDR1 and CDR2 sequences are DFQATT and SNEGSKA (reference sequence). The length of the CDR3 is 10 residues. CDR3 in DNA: TGCAGTGCTAGCTACCGTGGGCCACTCTTC. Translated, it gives CSASYRGPLF.

Written as DNA, the CDR3 is TGTGCCAGCAGCTTGGCCGGGACTAGTGGAGAGACCCAGTACTTC. The encoded protein is CASSLAGTSGETQYF. The chain employs TRBV5-4 and TRBJ2-5; 8 bases are a match to TRBD2. CDR1 and CDR2 (germline): SGHNT, YYREEE (reference sequence). V lost 0 bases to trimming and J lost 4 bases; unmatched junction nucleotides: 5. This CDR3 has 15 residues. Combining the CDR3 with reference TRBV5-4 and TRBJ2-5 gives the whole variable domain ETGVTQSPTHLIKTRGQQVTLRCSSQSGHNTVSWYQQALGQGPQFIFQYYREEENGRGNFPPRFSGLQFPNYSSELNVNALELDDSALYLCASSLAGTSGETQYFGPGTRLLVL.

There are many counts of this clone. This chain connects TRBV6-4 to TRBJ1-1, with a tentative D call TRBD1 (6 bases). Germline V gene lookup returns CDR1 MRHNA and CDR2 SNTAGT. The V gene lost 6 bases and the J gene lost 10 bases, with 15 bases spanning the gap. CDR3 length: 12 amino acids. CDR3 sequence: CASSPGGAVAFF. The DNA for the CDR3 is TGTGCCAGCAGCCCGGGGGGGGCAGTAGCTTTCTTT.

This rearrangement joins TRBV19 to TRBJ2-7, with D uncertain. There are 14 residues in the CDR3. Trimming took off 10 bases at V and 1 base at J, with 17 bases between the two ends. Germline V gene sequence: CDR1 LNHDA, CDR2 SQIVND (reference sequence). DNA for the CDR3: TGTGCCACCTCGACCGACTTAGAATCCTACGAGCAGTACTTC. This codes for CATSTDLESYEQYF.

The CDR3 sequence: CASSGQGDTEAFF. CDR3 bases: TGTGCCAGTAGCGGACAGGGGGACACTGAAGCTTTCTTT. The V gene is TRBV19, the J gene TRBJ1-1; 10 nucleotides match TRBD1. The CDR3 has 13 amino acids. V was clipped by 6 bases and J by 3 bases; unmatched bases: 1. Per germline, CDR1 LNHDA and CDR2 SQIVND (reference sequence).

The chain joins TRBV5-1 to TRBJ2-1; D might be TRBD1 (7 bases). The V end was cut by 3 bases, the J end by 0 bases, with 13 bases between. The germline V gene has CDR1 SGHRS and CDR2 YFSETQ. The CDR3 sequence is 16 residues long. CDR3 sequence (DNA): TGCGCCAGCAGCTCCGGGGGACAGAGCTCCTACAATGAGCAGTTCTTC. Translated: CASSSGGQSSYNEQFF.

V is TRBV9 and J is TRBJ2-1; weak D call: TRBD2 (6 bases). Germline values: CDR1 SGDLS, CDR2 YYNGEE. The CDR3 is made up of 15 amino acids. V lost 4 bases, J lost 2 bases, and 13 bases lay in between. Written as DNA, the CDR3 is TGTGCCAGCAGCAGTGGCGGGACCCCCTACAATGAGCAGTTCTTC. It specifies CASSSGGTPYNEQFF.

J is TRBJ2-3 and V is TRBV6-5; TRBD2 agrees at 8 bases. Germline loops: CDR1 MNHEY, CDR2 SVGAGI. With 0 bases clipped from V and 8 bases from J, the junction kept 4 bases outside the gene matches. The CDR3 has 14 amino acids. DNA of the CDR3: TGTGCCAGCAGTTACTCTAGCGGGAAGGCTACGCAGTATTTT. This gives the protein CASSYSSGKATQYF.

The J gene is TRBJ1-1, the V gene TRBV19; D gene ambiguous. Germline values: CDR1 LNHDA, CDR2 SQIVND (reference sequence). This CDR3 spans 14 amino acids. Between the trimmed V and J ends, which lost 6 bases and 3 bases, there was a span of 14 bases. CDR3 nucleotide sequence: TGTGCCAGTAGCCCGCTATCCCGCGACACTGAAGCTTTCTTT. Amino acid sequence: CASSPLSRDTEAFF. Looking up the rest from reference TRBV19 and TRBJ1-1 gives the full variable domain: DGGITQSPKYLFRKEGQNVTLSCEQNLNHDAMYWYRQDPGQGLRLIYYSQIVNDFQKGDIAEGYSVSREKKESFPLTVTSAQKNPTAFYLCASSPLSRDTEAFFGQGTRLTVV.

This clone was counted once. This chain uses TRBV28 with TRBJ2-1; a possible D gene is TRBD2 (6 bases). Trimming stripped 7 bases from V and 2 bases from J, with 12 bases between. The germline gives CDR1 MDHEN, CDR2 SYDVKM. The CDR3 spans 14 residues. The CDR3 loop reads CASNIAEPYNEQFF. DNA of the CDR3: TGTGCCAGCAACATAGCGGAGCCCTACAATGAGCAGTTCTTC.

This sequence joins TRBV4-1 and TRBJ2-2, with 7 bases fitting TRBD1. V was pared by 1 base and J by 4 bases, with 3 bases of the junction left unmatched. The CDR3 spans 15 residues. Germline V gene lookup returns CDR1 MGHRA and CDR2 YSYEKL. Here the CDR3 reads CASSQGQGATGELFF. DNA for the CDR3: TGCGCCAGCAGCCAAGGACAGGGAGCCACCGGGGAGCTGTTTTTT.

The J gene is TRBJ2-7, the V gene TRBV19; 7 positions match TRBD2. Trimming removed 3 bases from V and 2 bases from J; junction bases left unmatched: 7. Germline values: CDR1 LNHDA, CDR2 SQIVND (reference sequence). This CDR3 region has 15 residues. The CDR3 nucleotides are TGTGCCAGTAGTATGGGCCTAGCGGTAACCTACGAGCAGTACTTC. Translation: CASSMGLAVTYEQYF.

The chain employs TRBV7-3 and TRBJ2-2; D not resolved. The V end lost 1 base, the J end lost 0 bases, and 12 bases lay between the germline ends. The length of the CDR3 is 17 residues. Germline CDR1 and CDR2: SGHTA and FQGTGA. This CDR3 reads CASSLNLAVANTGELFF. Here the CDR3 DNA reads TGTGCCAGCAGCTTAAATCTGGCTGTCGCGAACACCGGGGAGCTGTTTTTT.

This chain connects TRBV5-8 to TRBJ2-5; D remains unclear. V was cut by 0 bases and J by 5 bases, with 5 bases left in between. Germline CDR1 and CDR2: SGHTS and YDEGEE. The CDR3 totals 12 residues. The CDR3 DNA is TGTGCCAGCAGCTTGGTGTCGGAGACCCAGTACTTC. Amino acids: CASSLVSETQYF.

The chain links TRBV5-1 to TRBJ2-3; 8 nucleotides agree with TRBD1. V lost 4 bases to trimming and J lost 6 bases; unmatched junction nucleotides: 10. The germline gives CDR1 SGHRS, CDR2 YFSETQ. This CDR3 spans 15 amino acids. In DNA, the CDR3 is TGCGCCAGCAGCGCCAACCGACAGGGGTCGGATACGCAGTATTTT. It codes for CASSANRQGSDTQYF.